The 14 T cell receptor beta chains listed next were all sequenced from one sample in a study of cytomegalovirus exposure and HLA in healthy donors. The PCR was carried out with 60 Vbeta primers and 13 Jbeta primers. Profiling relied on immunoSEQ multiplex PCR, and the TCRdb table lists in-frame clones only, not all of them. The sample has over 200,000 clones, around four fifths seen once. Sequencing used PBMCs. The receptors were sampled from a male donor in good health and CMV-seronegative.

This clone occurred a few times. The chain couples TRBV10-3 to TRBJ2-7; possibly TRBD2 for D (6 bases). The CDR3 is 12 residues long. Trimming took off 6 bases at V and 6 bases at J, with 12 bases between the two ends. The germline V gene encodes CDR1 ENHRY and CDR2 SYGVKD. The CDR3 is CAIRRDPGEQYF. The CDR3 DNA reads TGTGCCATCAGGCGGGACCCGGGCGAGCAGTACTTC.

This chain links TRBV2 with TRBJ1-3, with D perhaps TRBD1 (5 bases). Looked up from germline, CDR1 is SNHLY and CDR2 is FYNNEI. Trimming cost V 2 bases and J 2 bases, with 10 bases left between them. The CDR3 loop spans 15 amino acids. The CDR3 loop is CASSESRVAGNTIYF. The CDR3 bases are TGTGCCAGCAGTGAAAGCAGGGTGGCTGGAAACACCATATATTTT.

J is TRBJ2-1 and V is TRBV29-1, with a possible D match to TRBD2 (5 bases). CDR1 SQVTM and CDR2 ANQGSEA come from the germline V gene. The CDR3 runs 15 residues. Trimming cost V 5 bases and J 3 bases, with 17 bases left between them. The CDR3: CSVMSERTLYNEQFF. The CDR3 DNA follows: TGCAGCGTTATGTCGGAGCGGACTCTCTACAATGAGCAGTTCTTC.

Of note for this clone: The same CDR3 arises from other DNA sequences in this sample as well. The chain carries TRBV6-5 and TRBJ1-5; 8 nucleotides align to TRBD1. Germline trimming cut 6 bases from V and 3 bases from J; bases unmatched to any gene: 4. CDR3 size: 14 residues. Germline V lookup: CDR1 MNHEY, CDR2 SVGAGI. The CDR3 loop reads CASSRTGLNQPQHF. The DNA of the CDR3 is TGTGCCAGCAGCCGGACAGGGCTCAATCAGCCCCAGCATTTT.

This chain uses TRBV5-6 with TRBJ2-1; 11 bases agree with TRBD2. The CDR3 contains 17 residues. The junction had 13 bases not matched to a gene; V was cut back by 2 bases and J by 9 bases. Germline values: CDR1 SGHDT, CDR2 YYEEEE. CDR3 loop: CASSFNRLAGSGGEQFF. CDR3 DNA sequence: TGTGCCAGCAGCTTTAACCGACTAGCGGGATCTGGAGGTGAGCAGTTCTTC.

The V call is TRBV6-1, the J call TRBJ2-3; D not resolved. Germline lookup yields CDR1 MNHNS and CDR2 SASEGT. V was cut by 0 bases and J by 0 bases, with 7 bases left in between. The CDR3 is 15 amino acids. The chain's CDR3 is CASSEALASTDTQYF. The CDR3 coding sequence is TGTGCCAGCAGTGAAGCGTTGGCTAGCACAGATACGCAGTATTTT.

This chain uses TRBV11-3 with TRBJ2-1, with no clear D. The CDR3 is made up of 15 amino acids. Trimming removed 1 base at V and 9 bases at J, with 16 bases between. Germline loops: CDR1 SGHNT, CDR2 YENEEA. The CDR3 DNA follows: TGTGCCAGCAGCTTAGGTTTTGGTAGTTCGGGTGAGCAGTTCTTC. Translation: CASSLGFGSSGEQFF.

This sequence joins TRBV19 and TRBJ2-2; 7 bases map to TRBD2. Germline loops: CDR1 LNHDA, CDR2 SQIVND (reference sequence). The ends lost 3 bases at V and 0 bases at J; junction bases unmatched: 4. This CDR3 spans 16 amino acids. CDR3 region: CASSMALAANTGELFF. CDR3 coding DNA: TGTGCCAGTAGTATGGCGCTAGCGGCGAACACCGGGGAGCTGTTTTTT.

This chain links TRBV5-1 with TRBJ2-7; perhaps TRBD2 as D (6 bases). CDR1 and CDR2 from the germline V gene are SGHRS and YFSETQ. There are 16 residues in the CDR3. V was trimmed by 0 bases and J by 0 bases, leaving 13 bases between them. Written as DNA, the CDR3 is TGCGCCAGCAGCTTGGGGGGGGTTCTGGGCTCCTACGAGCAGTACTTC. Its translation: CASSLGGVLGSYEQYF.

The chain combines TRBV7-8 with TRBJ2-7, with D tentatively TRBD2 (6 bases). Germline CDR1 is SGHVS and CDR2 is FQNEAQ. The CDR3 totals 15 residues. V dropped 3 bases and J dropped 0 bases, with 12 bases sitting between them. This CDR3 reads CASSFSGVSSYEQYF. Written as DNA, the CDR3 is TGTGCCAGCAGCTTTAGCGGTGTAAGCTCCTACGAGCAGTACTTC.

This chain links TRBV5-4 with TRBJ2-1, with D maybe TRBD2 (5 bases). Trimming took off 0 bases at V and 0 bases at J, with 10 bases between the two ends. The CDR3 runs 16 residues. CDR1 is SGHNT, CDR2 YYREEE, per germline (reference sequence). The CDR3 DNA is TGTGCCAGCAGCTTGGGGCGGGCCAGCTCCTACAATGAGCAGTTCTTC. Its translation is CASSLGRASSYNEQFF. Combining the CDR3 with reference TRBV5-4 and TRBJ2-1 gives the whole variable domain ETGVTQSPTHLIKTRGQQVTLRCSSQSGHNTVSWYQQALGQGPQFIFQYYREEENGRGNFPPRFSGLQFPNYSSELNVNALELDDSALYLCASSLGRASSYNEQFFGPGTRLTVL.

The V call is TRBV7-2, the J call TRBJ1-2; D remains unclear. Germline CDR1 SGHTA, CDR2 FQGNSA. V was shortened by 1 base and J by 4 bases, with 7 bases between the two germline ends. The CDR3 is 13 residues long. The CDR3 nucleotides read TGTGCCAGCAGCTTAGAAGACACCTATGGCTACACCTTC. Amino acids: CASSLEDTYGYTF.

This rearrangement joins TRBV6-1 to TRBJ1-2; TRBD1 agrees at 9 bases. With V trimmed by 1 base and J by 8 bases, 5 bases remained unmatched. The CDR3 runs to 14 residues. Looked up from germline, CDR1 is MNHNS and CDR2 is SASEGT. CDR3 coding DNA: TGTGCCAGCAGTGAAGGGACAGGGGTGGAAGGCTACACCTTC. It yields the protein CASSEGTGVEGYTF.

The CDR3 DNA follows: TGCGCCAGCAGCCAAGCGCGCGGGACCTTGGAGGAGCAGTACTTC. Translation: CASSQARGTLEEQYF. The V call is TRBV4-1, the J call TRBJ2-7; D might be TRBD2 (6 bases). Germline V gene data show CDR1 as MGHRA and CDR2 as YSYEKL. The CDR3 has 15 amino acids. The V gene lost 1 base and the J gene lost 7 bases, with 17 bases spanning the gap.